The source of this T cell receptor (beta chain) is a study of T cell repertoires in cytomegalovirus infection. The overall study: Public TCR beta signatures indicated both CMV infection and matching HLA type. Broader study findings: The ex vivo response showed dominance by HLA-C-restricted CMV-specific TCR beta clonotypes.

This clonotype showed up many times. The antigen is not known. TCRdb processed the reads anew with MiXCR; each CDR3 protein has one entry. The table records almost 500,000 distinct CDR3 sequences, 11% of them present only once. The germline V gene encodes CDR1 SGHNT and CDR2 YYREEE (reference sequence). This CDR3 region has 14 residues. Between the trimmed V and J ends, which lost 2 bases and 1 base, there was a span of 9 bases. The source of this sequence is a human donor in good health (CMV status not recorded). Some clones in this sample may be carry-over from other donors' samples. Input material: PBMCs. The V and J genes are TRBV5-4 and TRBJ2-5; D is unresolved. CDR3 region: CASSLRYRQETQYF. DNA of the CDR3: TGTGCCAGCAGCTTAAGGTATCGCCAAGAGACCCAGTACTTC. Variable domain in full (rest from reference TRBV5-4 and TRBJ2-5): ETGVTQSPTHLIKTRGQQVTLRCSSQSGHNTVSWYQQALGQGPQFIFQYYREEENGRGNFPPRFSGLQFPNYSSELNVNALELDDSALYLCASSLRYRQETQYFGPGTRLLVL.